This TCR beta chain was recorded in a study of blood T cell repertoires in COVID-19. Only in-frame clones appear in the TCRdb table, and some are missing; sequencing was by immunoSEQ multiplex PCR. The table includes 200,000 to 300,000 clones, 80% to 90% detected once. This CDR3 contains 19 residues. CDR1 is MDHEN and CDR2 is SYDVKM in the germline V gene. V was cut by 5 bases and J by 1 base, with 27 bases left in between. Cohort 3 donors counted as recovered after two negative PCRs, clearance, or resolved symptoms. This chain links TRBV28 with TRBJ2-7; D is possibly TRBD1 (5 bases). The clonotype originates from a man aged 40-50 years who had recovered from COVID-19. Sequencing was performed on PBMCs or T cells enriched from blood (not recorded which). In nucleotides, the CDR3 is TGTGCCAGCAGTCTACACCTTTCGGTTGGGGTTAGGGGTTCCTACGAGCAGTACTTC. This gives the protein CASSLHLSVGVRGSYEQYF. The variable domain in full, completed from reference TRBV28 and TRBJ2-7, reads DVKVTQSSRYLVKRTGEKVFLECVQDMDHENMFWYRQDPGLGLRLIYFSYDVKMKEKGDIPEGYSVSREKKERFSLILESASTNQTSMYLCASSLHLSVGVRGSYEQYFGPGTRLTVT.